Described below is a single TCR beta chain sequence and its context. No cognate antigen has been identified for it. Qualities for individual bases were not recorded, and no much larger clone is one base off. According to the study, the label for this sample's time point signals: week 11, during vaccination. Each vaccine dose, consisting of 300 ug of a 20-mer mutant IDH1 peptide in Montanide, was administered subcutaneously with topical imiquimod. All donors had newly diagnosed IDH1-mutant astrocytomas of WHO grade 3 or 4 that showed loss of nuclear ATRX. The samples were drawn from NOA16, a multicentre, single-arm, open-label phase I trial in Germany that tested a mutant IDH1 peptide vaccine in humans for the first time. Genomic DNA for TCRB sequencing was extracted from EDTA blood using the DNeasy Blood and Tissue Kit. Libraries were built with the immunoSEQ multiplex PCR assay. The hsTCRB Kit was used according to the manufacturer's protocol to amplify rearranged TCR beta chain sequences. TCRB libraries were sequenced on an Illumina MiSeq. Processing in the source paper ran as follows. Demultiplexing, trimming and gene mapping were performed with the kit vendor's proprietary platform. TCRdb provides this immuneACCESS table in a form limited to in-frame rearrangements. Some clones are lacking; in checked studies, under half of them reflect an unresolved V gene, and why the rest are absent is not known. V and J calls and clone size follow that table, whereas D and trimming were derived from the DNA. Within this sample are tens of thousands of clones, with around 80% of them counted one time only. The ten most abundant clones make up about 3.8% of the sample.

This specimen comes from a study of a mutant IDH1 vaccine in newly diagnosed glioma (dated by TCRdb to 2020 to 2022). Notes on the research overall: Patients were given eight vaccinations, in weeks 1, 3, 5, 7, 11, 15, 19 and 23, which matched visits V03 through V10. Vaccination started 4-6 weeks after radiotherapy alone, or was given together with temozolomide cycles in the groups whose treatment included chemotherapy. Of the approximately 35 treated patients, 62.5% were male and about 40% were female, and a mean age of roughly 40 years was recorded. Prior to enrollment, patients had been given standard therapy consisting of radiotherapy alone, temozolomide alone, or radiochemotherapy with temozolomide, with the combination given to most patients. Six visits were used for peripheral blood collection: V03 (baseline), V05, V07, V10, V12 and V13. Longitudinal TCRB deep sequencing was performed for 25 to 30 treated patients wherever samples were available for exploratory analyses. What the work shows at the level of the full study, not this receptor alone: Across multiple MHC alleles, vaccine-induced immune responses were seen in more than 90% of patients. No apparent relationship was observed between pseudoprogression and alterations in the top peripheral T cell clonotypes detected by TCRB sequencing. Selection of PBMC samples for TCRB deep sequencing was based on availability. The authors noted that analyses of patient blood samples could not be reproduced because of sample limitations.

The sample consisted of PBMCs, taken from a glioma patient whose treatment included an IDH1 peptide vaccine. The clonotype comes from a young man with glioma.

The sequenced DNA is TGCAGTGCTAAAGGCAACTATGGCTACACCTTC. This sequence encodes CSAKGNYGYTF. The sequence is built from TRBV20-1 and TRBJ1-2, with the D gene too uncertain to name. V is clipped by 4 bases and J by 2 bases, and the sequence between their germline boundaries is 5 bases long. Including the terminal cysteine and phenylalanine, the CDR3 comprises 11 residues. The CDR3 DNA has 33 bases and is translated from base 1. Via the germline V gene (reference sequence), CDR1 is DFQATT and CDR2 SNEGSKA.